The following is a T cell receptor (beta chain) sequence with its context. Its antigen is unidentified. V lost 2 bases to trimming and J lost 5 bases, with 16 bases between them. CDR3 size: 16 residues. CDR1 is ENHRY, CDR2 SYGVKD, per germline. The data derive from a study of radiotherapy plus CTLA-4 blockade in lung cancer. Study overall: Objective response was observed in roughly 17% of patients, and disease control in approximately 30%. Study conclusions and caveats: Early clone dynamics of blood T cells, plus interferon-beta, reportedly predicted response best. Clones derived from tumor TCRs expanded in blood after radiotherapy plus ipilimumab.

Focal radiation plus CTLA-4 blockade with ipilimumab was administered to patients who had chemo-refractory metastatic non-small-cell lung cancer. Some clones are missing from TCRdb's copy, which holds only in-frame ones; the method was immunoSEQ multiplex PCR. Of about 59,000 clones in the sample, 72% were seen once. The chain has TRBV10-3 and TRBJ2-1; D is ambiguous. This receptor was taken from a human donor with non-small cell lung cancer whose response to radiotherapy plus ipilimumab could not be evaluated. Here the sequenced sample was peripheral blood, taken from a patient treated with radiotherapy plus ipilimumab. The CDR3 DNA sequence: TGTGCCATCAGTGAGCGGTTGGTCGGAGTTAACAATGAGCAGTTCTTC. This gives the protein CAISERLVGVNNEQFF.